What follows describes a single TCR beta chain. These data come from a study of blood T cells in healthy people across ages. Deletions cut 6 bases from V and 2 bases from J, with 11 bases between. CDR1 and CDR2 from the germline V gene are SQVTM and ANQGSEA. The CDR3 extends over 12 amino acids. Then a second PCR, running roughly 7 to 11 cycles, was carried out with a sample-barcoded 5' primer and a J-beta primer mix. TCRdb recomputed calls from the 5' RACE reads with MiXCR, one row per CDR3 protein. The profile covers roughly 1 million distinct CDR3 sequences, with approximately 26% appearing a single time and 0.65% to 0.95% taken by the ten largest. The same data also went into a second study, on T cells of mothers and their children. This second study says: The TCR beta CDR3 read count exceeded 10 million for each mother and was about 3.1 million for each child.

The sequenced material came from blood. The source of this sequence is a girl aged 2 to 9 in good health. The V and J genes are TRBV29-1 and TRBJ2-7; the D is unclear. The DNA for the CDR3 is TGCAGCGTGCGGACGGAGCCCTACGAGCAGTACTTC. Protein sequence: CSVRTEPYEQYF.